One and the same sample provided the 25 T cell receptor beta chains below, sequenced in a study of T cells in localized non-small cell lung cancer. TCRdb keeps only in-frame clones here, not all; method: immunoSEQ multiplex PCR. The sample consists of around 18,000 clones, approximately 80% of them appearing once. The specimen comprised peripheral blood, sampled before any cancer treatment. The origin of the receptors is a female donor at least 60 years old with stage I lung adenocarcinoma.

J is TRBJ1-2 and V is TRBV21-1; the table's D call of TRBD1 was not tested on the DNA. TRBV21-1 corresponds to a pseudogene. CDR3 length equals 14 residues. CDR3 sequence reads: CASSKVQANYGYTF. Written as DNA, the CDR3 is TGTGCCAGCAGCAAAGTACAGGCGAACTATGGCTACACCTTC.

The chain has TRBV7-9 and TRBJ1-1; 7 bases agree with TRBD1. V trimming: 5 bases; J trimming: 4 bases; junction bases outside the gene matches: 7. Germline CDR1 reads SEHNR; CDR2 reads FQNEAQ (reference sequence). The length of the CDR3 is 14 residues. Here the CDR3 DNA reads TGTGCCAGCAGCCTACAGGGGATTTCCACTGAAGCTTTCTTT. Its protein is CASSLQGISTEAFF.

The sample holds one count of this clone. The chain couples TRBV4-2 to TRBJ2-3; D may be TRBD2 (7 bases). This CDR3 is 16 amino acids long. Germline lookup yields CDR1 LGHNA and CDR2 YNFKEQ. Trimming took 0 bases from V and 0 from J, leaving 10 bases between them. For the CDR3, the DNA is TGTGCCAGCAGCCAAGAACCGGGGGGCAGCACAGATACGCAGTATTTT. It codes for CASSQEPGGSTDTQYF.

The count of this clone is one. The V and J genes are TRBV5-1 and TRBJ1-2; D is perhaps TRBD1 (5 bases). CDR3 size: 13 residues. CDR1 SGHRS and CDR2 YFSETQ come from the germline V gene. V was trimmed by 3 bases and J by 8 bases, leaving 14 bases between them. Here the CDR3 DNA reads TGCGCCAGCAGCTCCGATCAAGGGGAAGGCTACACCTTC. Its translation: CASSSDQGEGYTF.

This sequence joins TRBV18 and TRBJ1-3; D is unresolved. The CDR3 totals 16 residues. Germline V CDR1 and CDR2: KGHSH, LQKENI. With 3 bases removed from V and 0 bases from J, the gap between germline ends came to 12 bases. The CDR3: CASSPPSGFSGNTIYF. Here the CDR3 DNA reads TGTGCCAGCTCACCCCCCTCAGGATTCTCTGGAAACACCATATATTTT.

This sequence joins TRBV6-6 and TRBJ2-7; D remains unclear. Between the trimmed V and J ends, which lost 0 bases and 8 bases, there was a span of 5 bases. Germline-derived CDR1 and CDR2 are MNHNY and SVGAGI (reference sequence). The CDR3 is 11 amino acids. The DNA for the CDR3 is TGTGCCAGCAGTTACTCGGCACAGCAGTACTTC. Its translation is CASSYSAQQYF.

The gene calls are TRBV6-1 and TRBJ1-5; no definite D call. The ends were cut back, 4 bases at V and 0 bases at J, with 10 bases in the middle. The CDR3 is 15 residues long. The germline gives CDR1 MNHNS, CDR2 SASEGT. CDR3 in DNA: TGTGCCAGCAGTGGATCAAGCTATAGCAATCAGCCCCAGCATTTT. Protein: CASSGSSYSNQPQHF.

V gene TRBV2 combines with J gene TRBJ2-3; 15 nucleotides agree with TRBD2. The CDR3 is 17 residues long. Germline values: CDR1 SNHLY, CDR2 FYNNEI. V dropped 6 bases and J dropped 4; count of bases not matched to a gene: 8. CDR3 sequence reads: CASSDGLAGGLSDTQYF. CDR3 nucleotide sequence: TGTGCCAGCAGCGACGGACTAGCGGGGGGGCTTTCAGATACGCAGTATTTT.

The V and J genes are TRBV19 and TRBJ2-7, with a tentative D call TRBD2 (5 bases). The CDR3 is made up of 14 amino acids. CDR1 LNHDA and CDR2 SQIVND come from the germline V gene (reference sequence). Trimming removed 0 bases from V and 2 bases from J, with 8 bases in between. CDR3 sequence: CASSIDLRAYEQYF. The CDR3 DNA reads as TGTGCCAGTAGTATAGATTTGCGGGCCTACGAGCAGTACTTC. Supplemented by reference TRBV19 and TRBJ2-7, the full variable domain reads DGGITQSPKYLFRKEGQNVTLSCEQNLNHDAMYWYRQDPGQGLRLIYYSQIVNDFQKGDIAEGYSVSREKKESFPLTVTSAQKNPTAFYLCASSIDLRAYEQYFGPGTRLTVT.

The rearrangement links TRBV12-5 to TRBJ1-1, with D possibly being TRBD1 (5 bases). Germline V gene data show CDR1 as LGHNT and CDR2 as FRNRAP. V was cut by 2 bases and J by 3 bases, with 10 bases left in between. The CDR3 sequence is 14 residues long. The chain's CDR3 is CASGLNRHYTEAFF. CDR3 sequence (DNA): TGTGCTAGTGGTTTGAACAGGCACTACACTGAAGCTTTCTTT. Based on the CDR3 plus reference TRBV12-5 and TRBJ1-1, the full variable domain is DARVTQTPRHKVTEMGQEVTMRCQPILGHNTVFWYRQTMMQGLELLAYFRNRAPLDDSGMPKDRFSAEMPDATLATLKIQPSEPRDSAVYFCASGLNRHYTEAFFGQGTRLTVV.

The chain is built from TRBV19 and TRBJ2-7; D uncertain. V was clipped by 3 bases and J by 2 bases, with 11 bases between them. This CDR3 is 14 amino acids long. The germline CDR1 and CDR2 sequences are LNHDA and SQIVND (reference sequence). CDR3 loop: CASSIAVSTYEQYF. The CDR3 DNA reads TGTGCCAGTAGTATTGCTGTAAGCACCTACGAGCAGTACTTC. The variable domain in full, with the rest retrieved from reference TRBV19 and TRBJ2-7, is DGGITQSPKYLFRKEGQNVTLSCEQNLNHDAMYWYRQDPGQGLRLIYYSQIVNDFQKGDIAEGYSVSREKKESFPLTVTSAQKNPTAFYLCASSIAVSTYEQYFGPGTRLTVT.

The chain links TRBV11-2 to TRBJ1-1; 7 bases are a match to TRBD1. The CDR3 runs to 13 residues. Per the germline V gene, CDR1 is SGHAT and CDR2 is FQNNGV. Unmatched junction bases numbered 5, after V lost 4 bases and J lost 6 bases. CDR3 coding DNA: TGTGCCAGCAGCTCCTACAGGGGATCTGAAGCTTTCTTT. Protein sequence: CASSSYRGSEAFF.

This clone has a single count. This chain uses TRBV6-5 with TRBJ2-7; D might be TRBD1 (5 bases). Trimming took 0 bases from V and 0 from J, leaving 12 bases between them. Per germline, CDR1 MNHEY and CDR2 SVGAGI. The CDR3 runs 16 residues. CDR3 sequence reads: CASSYSGALSSYEQYF. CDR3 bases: TGTGCCAGCAGTTACTCAGGGGCTTTAAGCTCCTACGAGCAGTACTTC.

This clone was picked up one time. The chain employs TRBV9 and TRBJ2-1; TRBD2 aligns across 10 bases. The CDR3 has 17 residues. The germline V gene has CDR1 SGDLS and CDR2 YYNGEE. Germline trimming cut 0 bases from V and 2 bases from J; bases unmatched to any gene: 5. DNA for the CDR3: TGTGCCAGCAGCGTAGCCCTAGCGGGGGCACCCTACAATGAGCAGTTCTTC. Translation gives CASSVALAGAPYNEQFF.

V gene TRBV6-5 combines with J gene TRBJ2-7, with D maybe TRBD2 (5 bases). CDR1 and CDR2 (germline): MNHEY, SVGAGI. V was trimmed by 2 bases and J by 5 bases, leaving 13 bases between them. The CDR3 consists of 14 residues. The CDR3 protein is CASSYPESGNEQYF. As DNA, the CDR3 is TGTGCCAGCAGTTACCCGGAGTCGGGGAACGAGCAGTACTTC.

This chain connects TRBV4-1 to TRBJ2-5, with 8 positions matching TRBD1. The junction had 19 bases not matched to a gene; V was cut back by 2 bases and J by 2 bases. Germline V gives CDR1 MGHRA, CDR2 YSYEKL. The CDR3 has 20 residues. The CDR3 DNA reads TGCGCCAGCAGCCAAAGTTCTCCTAATATCAGGGGGCGCGAGCAAGAGACCCAGTACTTC. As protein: CASSQSSPNIRGREQETQYF.

The CDR3 DNA is TGTGCCAGCAGTGTTCTAGAACCGCACTACAATGAGCAGTTCTTC. Translation: CASSVLEPHYNEQFF. The J gene is TRBJ2-1, the V gene TRBV2, with D unclear. V lost 4 bases, J lost 3 bases, and 13 bases lay in between. CDR1 is SNHLY, CDR2 FYNNEI, per germline. The CDR3 consists of 15 residues. Filled out from reference TRBV2 and TRBJ2-1, the complete variable domain reads EPEVTQTPSHQVTQMGQEVILRCVPISNHLYFYWYRQILGQKVEFLVSFYNNEISEKSEIFDDQFSVERPDGSNFTLKIRSTKLEDSAMYFCASSVLEPHYNEQFFGPGTRLTVL.

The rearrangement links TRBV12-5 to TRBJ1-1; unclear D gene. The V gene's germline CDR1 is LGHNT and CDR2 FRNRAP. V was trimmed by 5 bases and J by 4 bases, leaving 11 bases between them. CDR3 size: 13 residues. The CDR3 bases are TGTGCTAGTGGTCCGCCCGACGGCACTGAAGCTTTCTTT. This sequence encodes CASGPPDGTEAFF.

In DNA, the CDR3 is TGTGCCACCAGCAGAGGGGGGGGCAGATCGATTGCTGAAGCTTTCTTT. It translates to CATSRGGGRSIAEAFF. The genes are TRBV15 and TRBJ1-1; TRBD1 is a possible D gene (6 bases). Germline V gives CDR1 LNHNV, CDR2 YYDKDF (reference sequence). This CDR3 has 16 residues. V was shortened by 1 base and J by 6 bases, with 18 bases between the two germline ends. Full variable domain (outside the CDR3, taken from reference TRBV15 and TRBJ1-1): DAMVIQNPRYQVTQFGKPVTLSCSQTLNHNVMYWYQQKSSQAPKLLFHYYDKDFNNEADTPDNFQSRRPNTSFCFLDIRSPGLGDTAMYLCATSRGGGRSIAEAFFGQGTRLTVV.

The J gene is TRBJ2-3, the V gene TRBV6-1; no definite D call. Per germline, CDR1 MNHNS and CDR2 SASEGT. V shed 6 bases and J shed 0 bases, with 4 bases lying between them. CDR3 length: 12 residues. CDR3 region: CASRVSTDTQYF. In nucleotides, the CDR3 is TGTGCCAGCAGGGTTAGCACAGATACGCAGTATTTT.

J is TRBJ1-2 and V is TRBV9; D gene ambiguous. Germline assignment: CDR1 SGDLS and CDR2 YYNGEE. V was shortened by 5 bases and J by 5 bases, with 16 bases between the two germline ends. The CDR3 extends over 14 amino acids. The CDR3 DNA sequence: TGTGCCAGCAGTAACAGCCTAAAACGTTATGGCTACACCTTC. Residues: CASSNSLKRYGYTF.

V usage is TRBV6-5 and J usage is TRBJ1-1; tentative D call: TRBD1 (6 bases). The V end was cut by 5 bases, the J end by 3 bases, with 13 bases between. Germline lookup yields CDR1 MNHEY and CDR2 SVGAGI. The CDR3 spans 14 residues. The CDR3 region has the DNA TGTGCCAGCAGTCGGACAGCCAGTTACACTGAAGCTTTCTTT. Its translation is CASSRTASYTEAFF.

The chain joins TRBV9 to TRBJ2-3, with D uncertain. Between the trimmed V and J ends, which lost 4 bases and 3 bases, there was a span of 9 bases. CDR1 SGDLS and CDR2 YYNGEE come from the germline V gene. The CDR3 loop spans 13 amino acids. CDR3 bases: TGTGCCAGCAGCCCCTCCCCGACAGATACGCAGTATTTT. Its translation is CASSPSPTDTQYF.

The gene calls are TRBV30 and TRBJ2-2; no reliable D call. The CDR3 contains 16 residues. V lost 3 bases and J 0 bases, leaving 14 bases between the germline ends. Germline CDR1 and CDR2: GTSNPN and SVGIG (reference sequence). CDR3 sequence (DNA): TGTGCCTGGAGAGGGTTGGGTTCAGCGAACACCGGGGAGCTGTTTTTT. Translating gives CAWRGLGSANTGELFF.

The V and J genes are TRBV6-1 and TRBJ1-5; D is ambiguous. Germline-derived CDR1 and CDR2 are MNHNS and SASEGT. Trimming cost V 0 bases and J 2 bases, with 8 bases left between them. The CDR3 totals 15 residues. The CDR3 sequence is CASSEALWGNQPQHF. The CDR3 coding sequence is TGTGCCAGCAGTGAAGCGCTATGGGGCAATCAGCCCCAGCATTTT.